Sequencing of this TCR beta chain was carried out in a study of blood T cell repertoires in COVID-19 (dated by TCRdb to the early 2020s). In the study overall: Collaborator samples came from the United States, Italy and Spain and covered acute and convalescent phases of COVID-19. A de-identified subject ID, COVID-19 status, age in years and sex were almost always included in the sample metadata. The repertoires were released in a freely available public database meant as a resource for research on the immune response to SARS-CoV-2. Deeply sampled blood TCRbeta repertoires from subjects exposed to, actively infected with, or recovered from COVID-19 were included in the dataset. The samples were drawn from two sources: the first 160 participants of the ongoing ImmuneRACE study, and approximately 1,300 subjects contributed by 6 global collaborators. HLA class I and class II types, where available, came from metadata supplied by the sample provider rather than from assay-based typing. The material from the prospective study consisted of cDNA or gDNA derived from T cells, B-cell-depleted T cells, or PBMCs. Broader findings and caveats from the paper: How much clinical and demographic metadata was included differed by source and by participant, and the metadata was provided uncurated.

Of note for this clone: Its antigen remains undetermined. No clone much larger than this one lies a single base away; base qualities are absent.

Trimming takes 7 bases off V and 1 base off J; junction bases not matched to a gene: 12. The CDR3, from cysteine to phenylalanine, totals 17 residues. CDR3 DNA only is kept here, 51 bases in frame from base 1. Reading the germline V gene gives CDR1 WSHSY and CDR2 SAAADI. TCRbeta CDR3 regions were amplified from genomic DNA using the immunoSEQ Assay, a bias-controlled multiplex PCR. On the authors' methods: The number of nucleated cells in each sample was estimated by amplification of reference gene primers within the assay. To quantify the absolute abundance of each unique TCRbeta CDR3 rearrangement, sequence reads were collapsed and filtered. For each sample, productive Simpson clonality was calculated by taking the square root of Simpson's diversity index across productive rearrangements. Held by TCRdb, this immuneACCESS table contains in-frame sequences only and omits some clones. Under half of the omission traces to an unresolved V gene where checked; the cause of the rest is unknown. The V and J calls and the clone size are those of that table, but D and trimming were determined from the DNA. This sample holds 35,000 to 45,000 clones; under 90% were observed only once. The ten largest account for 0.3% to 0.45% of the sample.

Each collaborating institution followed its own protocols to collect whole blood in K2EDTA tubes. For TCRbeta analysis, collaborators shipped samples as frozen whole blood, isolated PBMCs, or DNA extracted from either of those sample types. Sequences were obtained from peripheral blood. The TCR sequence derives from a human donor in a cohort sampled during active COVID-19. The rearranged chain carries TRBV10-2 and TRBJ1-5, and TRBD1 matches 8 of the central bases. The CDR3 region: CASTGQGGYMSNQPQHF. In nucleotide form, the sequence is TGCGCCAGCACCGGACAGGGAGGGTATATGAGCAATCAGCCCCAGCATTTT.